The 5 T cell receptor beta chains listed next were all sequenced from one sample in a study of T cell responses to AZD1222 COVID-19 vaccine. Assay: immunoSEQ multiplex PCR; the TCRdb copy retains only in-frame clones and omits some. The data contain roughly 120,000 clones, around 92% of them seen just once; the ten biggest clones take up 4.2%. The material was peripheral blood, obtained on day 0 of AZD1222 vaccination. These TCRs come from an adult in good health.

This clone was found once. CDR3 sequence reads: CAISELGSEQYF. CDR3 nucleotide sequence: TGTGCCATCAGTGAACTTGGCAGCGAGCAGTACTTC. The V and J genes are TRBV10-3 and TRBJ2-7; D not certain. This CDR3 has 12 residues. CDR1 is ENHRY, CDR2 SYGVKD, per germline. V was cut by 3 bases and J by 6 bases, with 9 bases left in between.

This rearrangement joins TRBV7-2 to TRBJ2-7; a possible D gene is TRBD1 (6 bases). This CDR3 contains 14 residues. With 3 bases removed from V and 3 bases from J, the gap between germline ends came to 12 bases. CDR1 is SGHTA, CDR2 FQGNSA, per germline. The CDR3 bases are TGTGCCAGCAGCTTCGATGGGGGACACTACGAGCAGTACTTC. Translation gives CASSFDGGHYEQYF.

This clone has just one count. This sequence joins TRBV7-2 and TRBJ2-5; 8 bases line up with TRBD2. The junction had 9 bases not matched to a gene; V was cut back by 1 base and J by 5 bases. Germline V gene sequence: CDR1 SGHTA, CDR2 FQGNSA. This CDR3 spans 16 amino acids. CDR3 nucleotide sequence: TGTGCCAGCAGCTTAGTTACCGGGGGGGCAGGTGAGACCCAGTACTTC. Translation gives CASSLVTGGAGETQYF. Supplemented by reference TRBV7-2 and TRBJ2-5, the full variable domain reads GAGVSQSPSNKVTEKGKDVELRCDPISGHTALYWYRQSLGQGLEFLIYFQGNSAPDKSGLPSDRFSAERTGGSVSTLTIQRTQQEDSAVYLCASSLVTGGAGETQYFGPGTRLLVL.

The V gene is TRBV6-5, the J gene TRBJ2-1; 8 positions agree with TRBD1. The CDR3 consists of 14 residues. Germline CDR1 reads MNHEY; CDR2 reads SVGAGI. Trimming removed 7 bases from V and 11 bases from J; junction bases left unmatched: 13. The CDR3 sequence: CASTGNQGAHQQFF. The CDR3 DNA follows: TGTGCCAGCACCGGGAATCAGGGGGCGCACCAGCAGTTCTTC.

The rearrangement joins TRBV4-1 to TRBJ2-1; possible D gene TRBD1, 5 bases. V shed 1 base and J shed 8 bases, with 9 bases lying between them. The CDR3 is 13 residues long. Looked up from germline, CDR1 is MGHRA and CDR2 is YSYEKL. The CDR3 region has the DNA TGCGCCAGCAGCCAAGCCTCCAGGGATGAGCAGTTCTTC. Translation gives CASSQASRDEQFF.